This TCR beta chain was captured by sequencing in a study of T cells in Graves' hyperthyroidism and ophthalmopathy. This clonotype has only a few counts. Its antigen is undetermined. From RNA transcripts, TCR beta CDR3 regions were amplified. HTBI primers were used for first-round RT-PCR of the TCR CDR3. TCRdb redid the calling of the multiplex PCR reads with MiXCR, one entry per CDR3 protein. The sample lists 250,000 to 400,000 distinct CDR3 sequences, roughly 13% occurring once. Whole-study findings and limits: Median prediction lead before ophthalmopathy onset was about 6.5 months with the model.

The V gene's germline CDR1 is DFQATT and CDR2 SNEGSKA (reference sequence). The ends lost 1 base at V and 3 bases at J; junction bases unmatched: 8. The CDR3 covers 15 residues. Patients with uncontrolled infections, other autoimmune diseases, pregnancy or lactation were excluded. Extraction of PBMCs used 9 to 10 ml of fresh peripheral blood. The genes are TRBV20-1 and TRBJ1-2; 7 nucleotides line up with TRBD1. This TCR was sampled from a woman aged 40 to 50 with Graves' ophthalmopathy. The specimen sequenced was blood. In DNA form, the CDR3 reads TGCAGTGCTAGAGTGAGGCAGGGGGTCTACTATGGCTACACCTTC. Translating it yields CSARVRQGVYYGYTF.